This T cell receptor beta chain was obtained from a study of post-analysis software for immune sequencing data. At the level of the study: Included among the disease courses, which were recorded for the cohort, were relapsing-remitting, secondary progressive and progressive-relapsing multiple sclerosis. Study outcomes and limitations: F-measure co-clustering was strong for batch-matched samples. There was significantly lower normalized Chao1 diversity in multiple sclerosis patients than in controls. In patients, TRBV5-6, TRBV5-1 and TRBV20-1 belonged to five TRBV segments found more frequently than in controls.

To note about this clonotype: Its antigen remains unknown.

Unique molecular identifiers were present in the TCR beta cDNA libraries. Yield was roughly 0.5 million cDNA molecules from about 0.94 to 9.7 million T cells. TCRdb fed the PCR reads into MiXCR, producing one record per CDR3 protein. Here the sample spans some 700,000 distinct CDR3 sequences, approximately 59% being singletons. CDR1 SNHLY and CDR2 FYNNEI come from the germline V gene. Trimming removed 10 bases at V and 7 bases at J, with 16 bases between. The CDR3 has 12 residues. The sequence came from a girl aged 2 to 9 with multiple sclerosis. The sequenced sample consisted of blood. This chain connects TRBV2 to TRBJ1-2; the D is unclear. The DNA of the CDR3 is TGTGCCATCGGACCGGAACGGGGTGGCTACACCTTC. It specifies CAIGPERGGYTF. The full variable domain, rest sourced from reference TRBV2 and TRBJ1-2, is EPEVTQTPSHQVTQMGQEVILRCVPISNHLYFYWYRQILGQKVEFLVSFYNNEISEKSEIFDDQFSVERPDGSNFTLKIRSTKLEDSAMYFCAIGPERGGYTFGSGTRLTVV.